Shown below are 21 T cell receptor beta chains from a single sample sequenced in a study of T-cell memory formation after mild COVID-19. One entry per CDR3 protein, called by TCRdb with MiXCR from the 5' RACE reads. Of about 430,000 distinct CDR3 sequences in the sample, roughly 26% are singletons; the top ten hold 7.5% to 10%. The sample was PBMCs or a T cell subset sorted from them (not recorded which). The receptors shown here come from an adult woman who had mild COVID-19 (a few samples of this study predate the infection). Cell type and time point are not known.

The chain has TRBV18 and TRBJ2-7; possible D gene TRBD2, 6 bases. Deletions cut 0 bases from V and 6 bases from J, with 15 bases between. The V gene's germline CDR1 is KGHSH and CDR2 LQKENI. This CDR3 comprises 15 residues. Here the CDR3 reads CASSPPGRAEGEQYF. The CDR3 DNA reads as TGTGCCAGCTCACCACCGGGTCGGGCGGAGGGCGAGCAGTACTTC. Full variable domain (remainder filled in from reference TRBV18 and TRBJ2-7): NAGVMQNPRHLVRRRGQEARLRCSPMKGHSHVYWYRQLPEEGLKFMVYLQKENIIDESGMPKERFSAEFPKEGPSILRIQQVVRGDSAAYFCASSPPGRAEGEQYFGPGTRLTVT.

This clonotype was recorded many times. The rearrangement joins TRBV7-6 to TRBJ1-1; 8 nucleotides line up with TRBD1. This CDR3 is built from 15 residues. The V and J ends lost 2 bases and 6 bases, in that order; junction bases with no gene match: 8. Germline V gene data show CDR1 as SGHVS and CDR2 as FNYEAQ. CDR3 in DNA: TGTGCCAGCAGCTTACTTACAGGGGGGCTGTCTGAAGCTTTCTTT. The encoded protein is CASSLLTGGLSEAFF. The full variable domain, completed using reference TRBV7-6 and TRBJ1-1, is GAGVSQSPRYKVTKRGQDVALRCDPISGHVSLYWYRQALGQGPEFLTYFNYEAQQDKSGLPNDRFSAERPEGSISTLTIQRTEQRDSAMYRCASSLLTGGLSEAFFGQGTRLTVV.

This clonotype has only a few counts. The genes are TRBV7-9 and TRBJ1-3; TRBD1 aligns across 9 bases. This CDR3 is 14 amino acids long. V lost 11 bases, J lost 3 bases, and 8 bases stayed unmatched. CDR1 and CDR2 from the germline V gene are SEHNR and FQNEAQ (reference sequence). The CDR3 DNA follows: TGTGCCTTAAGGACAGGGGAAGGTGGAAACACCATATATTTT. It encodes CALRTGEGGNTIYF.

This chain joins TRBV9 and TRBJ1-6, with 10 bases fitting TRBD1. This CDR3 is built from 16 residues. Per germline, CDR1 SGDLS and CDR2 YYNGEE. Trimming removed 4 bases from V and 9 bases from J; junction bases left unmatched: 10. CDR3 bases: TGTGCCAGCAGCTCGCAGCCGGGACAGGGGAGTTCACCCCTCCACTTT. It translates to CASSSQPGQGSSPLHF. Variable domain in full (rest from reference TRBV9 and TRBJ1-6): DSGVTQTPKHLITATGQRVTLRCSPRSGDLSVYWYQQSLDQGLQFLIQYYNGEERAKGNILERFSAQQFPDLHSELNLSSLELGDSALYFCASSSQPGQGSSPLHFGNGTRLTVT.

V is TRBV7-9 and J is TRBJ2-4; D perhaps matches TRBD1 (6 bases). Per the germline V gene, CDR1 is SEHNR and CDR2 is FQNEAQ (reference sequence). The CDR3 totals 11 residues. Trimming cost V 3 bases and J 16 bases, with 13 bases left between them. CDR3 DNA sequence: TGTGCCAGCAGCTTCCGGACAGATATCTACTTC. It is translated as CASSFRTDIYF.

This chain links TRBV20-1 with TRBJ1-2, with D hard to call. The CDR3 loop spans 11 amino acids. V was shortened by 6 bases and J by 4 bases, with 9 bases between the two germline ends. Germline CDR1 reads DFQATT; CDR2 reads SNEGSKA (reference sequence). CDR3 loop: CSATGIYGYTF. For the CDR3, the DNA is TGCAGTGCCACGGGCATCTATGGCTACACCTTC.

CDR3 loop: CSAGTQGLVDTQYF. The CDR3, as DNA: TGCAGCGCCGGAACGCAGGGCTTGGTGGATACGCAGTATTTT. V is TRBV29-1 and J is TRBJ2-3; D might be TRBD1 (5 bases). The CDR3 covers 14 residues. The V and J ends lost 7 bases and 6 bases respectively, with 20 bases between them. Germline values: CDR1 SQVTM, CDR2 ANQGSEA.

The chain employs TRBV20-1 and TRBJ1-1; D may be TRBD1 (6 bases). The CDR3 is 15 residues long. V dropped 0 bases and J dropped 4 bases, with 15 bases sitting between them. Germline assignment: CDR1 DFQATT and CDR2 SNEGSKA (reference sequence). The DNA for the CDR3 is TGCAGTGCTAGAGATCATTGGGGGGCTGGCACTGAAGCTTTCTTT. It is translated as CSARDHWGAGTEAFF.

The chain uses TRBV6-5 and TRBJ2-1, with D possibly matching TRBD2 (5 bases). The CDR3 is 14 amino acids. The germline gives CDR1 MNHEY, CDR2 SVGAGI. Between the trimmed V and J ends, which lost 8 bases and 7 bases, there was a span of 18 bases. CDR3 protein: CASRRGLATNEQFF. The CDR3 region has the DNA TGTGCCAGCCGACGGGGTCTGGCTACGAATGAGCAGTTCTTC.

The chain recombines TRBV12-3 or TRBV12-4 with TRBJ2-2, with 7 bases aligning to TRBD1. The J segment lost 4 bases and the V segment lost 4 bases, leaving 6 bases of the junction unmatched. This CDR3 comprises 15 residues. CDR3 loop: CASSSRGLSTGELFF. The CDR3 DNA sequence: TGTGCCAGCAGTTCTAGGGGGCTCAGCACCGGGGAGCTGTTTTTT.

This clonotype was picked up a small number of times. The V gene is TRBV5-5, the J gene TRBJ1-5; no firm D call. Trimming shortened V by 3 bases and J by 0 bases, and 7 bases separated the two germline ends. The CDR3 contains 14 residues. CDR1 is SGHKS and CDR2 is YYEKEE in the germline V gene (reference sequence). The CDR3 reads CASSSSSSNQPQHF. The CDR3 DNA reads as TGTGCCAGCAGCTCCTCCTCTAGCAATCAGCCCCAGCATTTT.

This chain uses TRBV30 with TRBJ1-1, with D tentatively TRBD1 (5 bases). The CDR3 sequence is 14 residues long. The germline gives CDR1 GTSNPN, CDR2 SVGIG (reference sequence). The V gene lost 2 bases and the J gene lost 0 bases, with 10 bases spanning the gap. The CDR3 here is CAWSPGRMNTEAFF. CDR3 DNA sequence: TGTGCCTGGAGTCCGGGACGGATGAACACTGAAGCTTTCTTT.

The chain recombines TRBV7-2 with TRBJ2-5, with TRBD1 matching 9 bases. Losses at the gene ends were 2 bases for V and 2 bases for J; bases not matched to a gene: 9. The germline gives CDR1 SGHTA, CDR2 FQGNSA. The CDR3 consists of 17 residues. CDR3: CASSLSGTGSPQETQYF. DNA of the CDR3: TGTGCCAGCAGCTTATCCGGGACAGGGTCCCCACAAGAGACCCAGTACTTC.

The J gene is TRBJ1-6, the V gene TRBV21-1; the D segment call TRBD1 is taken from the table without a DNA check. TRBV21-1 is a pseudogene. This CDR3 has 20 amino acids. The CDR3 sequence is CASSKSGGPYLSSYNSPLHF. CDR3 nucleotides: TGTGCCAGCAGCAAATCTGGGGGACCTTACCTAAGCTCCTATAATTCACCCCTCCACTTT.

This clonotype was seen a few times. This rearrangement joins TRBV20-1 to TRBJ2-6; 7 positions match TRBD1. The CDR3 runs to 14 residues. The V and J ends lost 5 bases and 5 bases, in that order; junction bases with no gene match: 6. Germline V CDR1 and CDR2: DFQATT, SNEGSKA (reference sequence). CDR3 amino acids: CSAPDRARANVLTF. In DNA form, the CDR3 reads TGCAGTGCTCCTGACAGGGCAAGGGCCAACGTCCTGACTTTC.

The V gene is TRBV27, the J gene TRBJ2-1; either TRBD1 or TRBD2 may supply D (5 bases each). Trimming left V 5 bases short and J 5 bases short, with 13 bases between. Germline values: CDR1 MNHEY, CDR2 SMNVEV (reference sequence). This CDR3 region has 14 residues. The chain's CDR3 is CASSKPGTNNEQFF. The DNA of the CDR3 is TGTGCCAGCAGTAAACCAGGGACCAACAATGAGCAGTTCTTC.

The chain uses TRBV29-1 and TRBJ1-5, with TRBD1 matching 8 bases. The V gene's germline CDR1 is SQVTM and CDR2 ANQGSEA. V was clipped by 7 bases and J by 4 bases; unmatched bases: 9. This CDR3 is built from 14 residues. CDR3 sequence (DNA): TGCAGCGCCAAACCGACAGGGGAGAATCAGCCCCAGCATTTT. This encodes CSAKPTGENQPQHF.

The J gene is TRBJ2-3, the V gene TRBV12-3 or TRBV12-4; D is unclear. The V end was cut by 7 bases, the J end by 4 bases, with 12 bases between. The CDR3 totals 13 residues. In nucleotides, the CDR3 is TGTGCCAGCACCAAACCCCCCGCAGATACGCAGTATTTT. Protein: CASTKPPADTQYF.

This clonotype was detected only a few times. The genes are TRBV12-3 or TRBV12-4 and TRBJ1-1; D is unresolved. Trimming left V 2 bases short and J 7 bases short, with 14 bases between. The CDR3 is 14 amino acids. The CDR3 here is CASSLYPIELEAFF. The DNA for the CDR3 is TGTGCCAGCAGTTTATACCCTATAGAGCTTGAAGCTTTCTTT.

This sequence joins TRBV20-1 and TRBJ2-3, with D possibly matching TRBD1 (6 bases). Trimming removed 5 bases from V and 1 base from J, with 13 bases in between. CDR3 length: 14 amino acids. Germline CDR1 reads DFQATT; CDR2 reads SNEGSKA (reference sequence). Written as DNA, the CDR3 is TGCAGTGCTGGTAACAGGGACCGCACAGATACGCAGTATTTT. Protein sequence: CSAGNRDRTDTQYF.

The CDR3 nucleotides are TGTGCCTGGAGTGTTTCGCAGACTAACACTGAAGCTTTCTTT. It specifies CAWSVSQTNTEAFF. The chain employs TRBV30 and TRBJ1-1; D ambiguous. Trimming cost V 0 bases and J 2 bases, with 10 bases left between them. Germline V lookup: CDR1 GTSNPN, CDR2 SVGIG (reference sequence). This CDR3 has 14 residues.